The TCR beta chain under discussion was sequenced for a study of STAT3 mutations in large granular lymphocyte leukemia. Overall study: Canonical activating STAT3 mutations were detected in roughly half of the longitudinally sequenced T-LGLL patients. More than half of T-LGLL patients received immunosuppressive therapy. Study outcomes and limitations: Clonal expansion was inferred from samples taken at other timepoints. At least one immunodominant TCR beta clonotype appeared in every T-cell large granular lymphocyte leukemia patient.

As concerns this clone: Its antigen is still unknown.

The germline V gene encodes CDR1 SGHRS and CDR2 YFSETQ. With 7 bases removed from V and 3 bases from J, the gap between germline ends came to 14 bases. The length of the CDR3 is 13 residues. Each sample's TCRbeta library yielded on average around 42,000 productive templates. Generated by immunoSEQ multiplex PCR, the TCRdb table keeps only in-frame clones and is missing some. The sample includes nearly 25,000 clones, roughly 93% of them seen just once. This receptor was taken from a man in his forties with T-cell large granular lymphocyte leukemia. Some clones in this sample may be carry-over from other donors' samples. The sequenced sample consisted of peripheral blood mononuclear cells. The chain couples TRBV5-1 to TRBJ2-7; D may be TRBD2 (5 bases). CDR3 in amino acids: CASARGRDYEQYF. In nucleotides, the CDR3 is TGCGCCAGCGCCCGAGGACGGGACTACGAGCAGTACTTC.